Listed below are T cell receptor beta chains from one sample, sequenced in a study of blood T cell repertoires in COVID-19. Sequencing used immunoSEQ multiplex PCR; TCRdb keeps in-frame clones, though not all of them. The table includes 250,000 or so clones, approximately 86% detected once. What was sequenced was PBMCs or T cells enriched from blood (not recorded which). These receptors were taken from a woman aged 18 to 35 who had recovered from COVID-19. Each CDR3 is given with its conserved first and last residue. Fields, in order: D gene, clone size, J gene, V gene, CDR3 protein. D genes are given only for firm matches. Part of the rows lack a size; the others show once, few, many or a class for expanded clones.

>TRBD2|-|TRBJ2-3|TRBV7-9
CASSFSSRASGVDTQYF
>-|-|TRBJ1-1|TRBV7-9
CASSLDLYREGHTGTEAFF
>-|-|TRBJ2-7|TRBV28
CASRGPTGSYEQYF
>TRBD2|-|TRBJ2-1|TRBV5-1
CASSLELSAGGFYEQFF
>TRBD2|-|TRBJ2-3|TRBV5-4
CASSPNLAGSTDTQYF
>TRBD1|-|TRBJ1-1|TRBV15
CATTETGKTFF
>-|-|TRBJ2-3|TRBV4-3
CASSQDFQGWTDTQYF
>-|-|TRBJ1-2|TRBV28
CASSLRGMNYGYTF
>-|-|TRBJ2-7|TRBV7-2
CASSPQDLEQYF
>-|-|TRBJ1-2|TRBV7-9
CASSLGAGANYGYTF
>TRBD1|-|TRBJ1-3|TRBV7-8
CASSSQRDRGLGNTIYF
>-|-|TRBJ2-7|TRBV7-8
CASSLAYRQAPYEQYF
>TRBD1|-|TRBJ1-5|TRBV28
CASNIPGTGFSRPQHF
>TRBD2|-|TRBJ2-3|TRBV7-3
CASSSQGAGVEDTQYF
>-|-|TRBJ2-2|TRBV7-3
CASSHRAGVTGELFF
>-|few|TRBJ2-2|TRBV19
CASSISTANTGELFF
>TRBD2|-|TRBJ2-2|TRBV10-2
CASREGTSGSAGELFF
>-|few|TRBJ1-5|TRBV2
CASSYSNQPQHF
>TRBD1|few|TRBJ1-1|TRBV28
CASSITGQVRTEAFF
>TRBD1|-|TRBJ1-1|TRBV5-1
CASSLTGAEAFF
>-|-|TRBJ1-5|TRBV7-2
CASSLGGFNQPQHF
>TRBD1|-|TRBJ1-1|TRBV11-1
CASSLQGVLPNTEAFF
>TRBD1|once|TRBJ1-1|TRBV2
CASKNRGGNTEAFF
>-|-|TRBJ1-2|TRBV3-1/TRBV3-2
CASSQVPGDGYTF
>TRBD2|-|TRBJ2-7|TRBV5-1
CASKVPGGDEQYF